This T cell receptor (beta chain) was sequenced during a study of blood T cell repertoires in COVID-19. The overall study: Sites across the United States, Italy and Spain contributed samples from acute and convalescent COVID-19. PBMCs, B-cell-depleted T cells, or T cells provided the cDNA or gDNA that made up the material.

This clone has only one observation. V was shortened by 0 bases and J by 1 base, with 6 bases between the two germline ends. Germline assignment: CDR1 LGHNA and CDR2 YSLEER. The CDR3 consists of 14 residues. Original processing methods: By means of reference gene primer amplification, nucleated cell counts were estimated. Only in-frame clones appear in the TCRdb table, and some are missing; sequencing was by immunoSEQ multiplex PCR. The V and J calls and clone size are taken from that table; D and trimming were inferred from the DNA. Of some 53,000 clones listed, over 75% are singletons. The sample taken for sequencing was peripheral blood. The receptor comes from a human donor with active COVID-19. The donor label of this sample is uncertain. The chain couples TRBV4-3 to TRBJ1-1; D perhaps matches TRBD1 (5 bases). The CDR3 is CASSQETANTEAFF. The CDR3 DNA reads as TGCGCCAGCAGCCAAGAGACAGCGAACACTGAAGCTTTCTTT.